This TCR beta chain was sequenced during a study of cytomegalovirus exposure and HLA in healthy donors. Regarding the study as a whole: Later analysis placed DRB1 highest and HLA-C lowest in TCR association rates, which differed by HLA locus.

In regard to this clone: Its antigen is still unknown.

Among the donors, all were healthy bone marrow donors. The PCR had 60 Vbeta and 13 Jbeta primers. Libraries were prepared by immunoSEQ multiplex PCR; TCRdb keeps only in-frame clonotypes and omits some of them. In the table there are around 180,000 clones, 81% of which are singletons. The CDR3 spans 14 residues. Germline V CDR1 and CDR2: LGHNA, YSLEER. Deletions cut 0 bases from V and 3 bases from J, with 9 bases between. This receptor was taken from a man aged 18-30 years in good health and CMV-seronegative. Specimen: PBMCs. The chain is built from TRBV4-3 and TRBJ2-7; D not resolved. DNA for the CDR3: TGCGCCAGCAGCCAAGATAGATACTTCTACGAGCAGTACTTC. Its protein product is CASSQDRYFYEQYF.